These 3 T cell receptor beta chains were all obtained from the same sample, sequenced in a study of T-cell memory formation after mild COVID-19. TCRdb reprocessed the 5' RACE reads with MiXCR, giving one entry per CDR3 protein. The sample consists of approximately 290,000 distinct CDR3 sequences, 15% to 20% of them appearing once. The sequenced sample was PBMCs or a T cell subset sorted from them (not recorded which). The receptors derive from a man younger than 30 who had mild COVID-19 (a few samples of this study predate the infection). Cell type and time point are not known.

V and J are TRBV29-1 and TRBJ1-2; D is uncertain. V was clipped by 3 bases and J by 5 bases, with 13 bases between them. Germline lookup yields CDR1 SQVTM and CDR2 ANQGSEA. The CDR3 length is 13 residues. The DNA for the CDR3 is TGCAGCGTTGAGACGGGGTTTCTTTATGGCTACACCTTC. It translates to CSVETGFLYGYTF.

The V and J genes are TRBV5-1 and TRBJ1-1; the D is unclear. V was trimmed by 3 bases and J by 3 bases, leaving 15 bases between them. The V gene's germline CDR1 is SGHRS and CDR2 YFSETQ. The CDR3 is made up of 15 amino acids. The CDR3 DNA follows: TGCGCCAGCAGCTGGGTATTTTCGCGTGACACTGAAGCTTTCTTT. Translated, it gives CASSWVFSRDTEAFF. The full variable domain, completed using reference TRBV5-1 and TRBJ1-1, is KAGVTQTPRYLIKTRGQQVTLSCSPISGHRSVSWYQQTPGQGLQFLFEYFSETQRNKGNFPGRFSGRQFSNSRSEMNVSTLELGDSALYLCASSWVFSRDTEAFFGQGTRLTVV.

The chain couples TRBV12-3 or TRBV12-4 to TRBJ2-1, with D tentatively TRBD1 or TRBD2 (6 bases each). This CDR3 contains 17 residues. Between the trimmed V and J ends, which lost 5 bases and 0 bases, there was a span of 17 bases. CDR3 bases: TGTGCCAGCAGTCCCCCTTTCAAGGGGGGCTCCTACAATGAGCAGTTCTTC. Translation gives CASSPPFKGGSYNEQFF.